A single sample is the source of the 3 T cell receptor beta chains below, sequenced in a study of early T cells in non-severe SARS-CoV-2 infection (dated by TCRdb to about 2021). Libraries were made using 5' RACE. Sequencing used a NextSeq 500. TCRdb cleaned the public reads at Q25 with fastp, built clones with MiXCR and kept in-frame beta chains. Here each entry gathers all rows of one CDR3 protein and keeps the most common genes and DNA. The sample profile shows over 50,000 distinct CDR3 sequences; about 10% of them were found once. The top ten clonotypes cover over 1.5% of the sample. The sample comprised whole blood. These receptors were taken from an adult who was a healthcare worker with PCR-confirmed SARS-CoV-2 infection or an uninfected control (not recorded which).

The rearrangement joins TRBV5-4 to TRBJ1-1; no clear D gene. CDR1 is SGHNT, CDR2 YYREEE, per germline (reference sequence). Trimming took off 2 bases at V and 8 bases at J, with 13 bases between the two ends. The CDR3 length is 13 residues. CDR3 protein: CASSFEAGEEAFF. As DNA, the CDR3 is TGTGCCAGCAGCTTCGAGGCTGGGGAAGAAGCTTTCTTT.

The chain is built from TRBV6-6 and TRBJ2-1; D may match TRBD1 or TRBD2 (5 bases each). Per the germline V gene, CDR1 is MNHNY and CDR2 is SVGAGI (reference sequence). Trimming removed 4 bases from V and 0 bases from J, with 25 bases in between. CDR3 size: 20 residues. CDR3: CASSFQPGPKLSSSYNEQFF. The CDR3 nucleotides are TGTGCCAGCAGTTTTCAACCGGGACCGAAACTTTCCAGCTCCTACAATGAGCAGTTCTTC.

This clonotype was seen a few times. The chain has TRBV27 and TRBJ2-7; D is perhaps TRBD2 (6 bases). Germline V gene data show CDR1 as MNHEY and CDR2 as SMNVEV (reference sequence). This CDR3 has 15 residues. V lost 7 bases and J 2 bases, leaving 18 bases between the germline ends. Written as DNA, the CDR3 is TGTGCCAGCACGAGAAAGAGCAGGGAGGCCTACGAGCAGTACTTC. This sequence encodes CASTRKSREAYEQYF.